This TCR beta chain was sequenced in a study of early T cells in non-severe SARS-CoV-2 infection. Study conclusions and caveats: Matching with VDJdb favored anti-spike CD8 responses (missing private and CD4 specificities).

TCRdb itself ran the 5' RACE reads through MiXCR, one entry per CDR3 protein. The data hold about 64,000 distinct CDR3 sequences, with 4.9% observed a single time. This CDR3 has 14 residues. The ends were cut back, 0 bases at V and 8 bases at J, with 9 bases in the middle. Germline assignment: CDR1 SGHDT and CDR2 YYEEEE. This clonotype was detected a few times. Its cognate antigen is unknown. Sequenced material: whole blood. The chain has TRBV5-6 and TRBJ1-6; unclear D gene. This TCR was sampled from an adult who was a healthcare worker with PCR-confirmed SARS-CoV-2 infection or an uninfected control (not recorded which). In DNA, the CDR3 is TGTGCCAGCAGCTTGGCGGCTATTTATTCACCCCTCCACTTT. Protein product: CASSLAAIYSPLHF.